This T cell receptor beta chain was found in a study of T cell repertoires in cytomegalovirus infection. Across the study: In the study, CMV epitopes included recently identified HLA-C-restricted and well-studied HLA-B-restricted ones. In public TCR beta signatures, there were indications of both CMV infection and matching HLA type. Study results and limitations: Public TCR beta family frequency separated CMV-and-HLA carriers, including in an independent cohort. There were HLA-C-restricted CMV-specific TCR beta clonotypes dominating the ex vivo response.

This clonotype has only a few counts. Its antigen is unknown. This CDR3 has 13 residues. Trimming cost V 5 bases and J 5 bases, with 13 bases left between them. CDR1 is SEHNR, CDR2 FQNEAQ, per germline (reference sequence). TCRdb reanalysed the reads using MiXCR and keeps one entry per CDR3 protein. In the table there are roughly 350,000 distinct CDR3 sequences, roughly 36% of which are singletons. The source was cultured PBMCs, collected from culture after CMV antigen stimulation. The TCR sequence derives from a human donor in good health (CMV status not recorded). Some clones in this sample may be carry-over from other donors' samples. The V and J genes are TRBV7-9 and TRBJ2-7, with a tentative D call TRBD1 (5 bases). CDR3 nucleotide sequence: TGTGCCAGCAGCCCTCAGGGTCGAGACGAGCAGTACGTC. As protein: CASSPQGRDEQYV.